This record concerns one T cell receptor (beta chain) sequence. Its specific antigen is unknown. Base qualities were left out, and no much larger clone turns up one base away. Whole blood was collected in K2EDTA tubes by collaborating institutions according to the institutions' own protocols. For TCRbeta analysis, collaborators shipped samples as frozen whole blood, isolated PBMCs, or DNA extracted from either of those sample types. These data are taken from a study of blood T cell repertoires in COVID-19 (dated by TCRdb to about 2020). Background on the whole study: Collaborator samples came from the United States, Italy and Spain and covered acute and convalescent phases of COVID-19. The prospective study material was composed of cDNA or gDNA derived from T cells, B-cell-depleted T cells, or PBMCs. Deeply sampled blood TCRbeta repertoires from subjects exposed to, actively infected with, or recovered from COVID-19 were included in the dataset. The repertoires were released in a freely available public database meant as a resource for research on the immune response to SARS-CoV-2. Samples were obtained from the ongoing ImmuneRACE study (first 160 participants) and from 1,254 subjects provided by 6 global collaborators. A de-identified subject ID, COVID-19 status, age in years and sex were almost always included in the sample metadata. Where HLA class I and class II types were available, the types were taken from metadata supplied by the sample provider, not from assay-based typing. General study outcomes and caveats: The quantity of clinical and demographic metadata differed by source and by participant and was supplied without curation.

TCRbeta CDR3 regions were amplified from genomic DNA by means of the immunoSEQ Assay, a bias-controlled multiplex PCR. The source study handled its data this way. The number of nucleated cells in each sample was estimated from the amplification of reference gene primers within the assay. Sequence reads were collapsed and filtered to measure the absolute abundance of every unique TCRbeta CDR3 rearrangement. For each sample, productive Simpson clonality was calculated as the square root of Simpson's diversity index over productive rearrangements. TCRdb carries this immuneACCESS record with in-frame sequences only. Its versions omit some clonotypes, under half of them owing to an unresolved V gene in the studies checked, with the rest unexplained. Clone size and the V and J calls come from that table; the DNA yielded D and trimming. The sample table shows 150,000 to 200,000 clones, and 87% are seen once. The biggest ten clones account for 5% to 6% of the sample.

Input material: peripheral blood. The clonotype was recovered from a human donor in a cohort sampled during active COVID-19.

The DNA sequence follows: TGTGCCAGCAGCTCTAGACAGGGGGACCCATATGGCTACACCTTC. Its coded protein is CASSSRQGDPYGYTF. The chain is assembled from TRBV7-2 and TRBJ1-2; TRBD1 lines up with 9 middle nucleotides. The CDR3 has 15 amino acids, counting the end cysteine and phenylalanine. Only CDR3 DNA is held: 45 bases, read in frame from base 1. From a lookup of the germline V gene, CDR1 and CDR2 are SGHTA and FQGNSA. After removal of 4 bases from V and 5 bases from J, the junction retains 8 bases not matched to a gene.